One sample yielded the 17 T cell receptor beta chains listed below, sequenced in a study of blood T cell repertoires in COVID-19. The assay was immunoSEQ multiplex PCR, and TCRdb's table has in-frame clones only and misses some. In the table there are more than 200,000 clones, roughly nine tenths of which are singletons. The sequenced sample consisted of peripheral blood. These receptors all stem from a woman aged 45-60 years with acute or convalescent COVID-19.

The V and J genes are TRBV10-2 and TRBJ2-3; TRBD2 matches at 10 bases. Germline assignment: CDR1 WSHSY and CDR2 SAAADI. CDR3 length: 15 residues. The V segment lost 7 bases and the J segment 5 bases; nucleotides outside the gene matches: 9. This chain's CDR3 is CASTLGLAGVDTQYF. The CDR3 DNA is TGCGCCAGCACTCTCGGCCTAGCGGGAGTAGATACGCAGTATTTT.

The rearrangement uses TRBV10-3 and TRBJ2-2; 7 bases are shared with TRBD1. In germline, CDR1 is ENHRY, CDR2 SYGVKD. Unmatched junction bases numbered 13, after V lost 7 bases and J lost 2 bases. The CDR3 is 17 residues long. The CDR3 is CAITTGRQGANTGELFF. The CDR3 bases are TGTGCCATCACGACCGGAAGACAGGGAGCAAACACCGGGGAGCTGTTTTTT.

A few counts support this clone. The CDR3 nucleotides read TGCGCCAGCAGACTTAGCGGGGGAAACACCGGGGAGCTGTTTTTT. Protein: CASRLSGGNTGELFF. The J gene is TRBJ2-2, the V gene TRBV5-1; 9 bases are a match to TRBD2. The CDR3 has 15 residues. Trimming cost V 5 bases and J 2 bases; bases outside gene matches: 4. The V gene's germline CDR1 is SGHRS and CDR2 YFSETQ.

The chain joins TRBV4-1 to TRBJ2-2; 7 nucleotides agree with TRBD1. The CDR3 extends over 18 amino acids. After removal of 4 bases from V and 2 bases from J, the junction contained 13 bases not matched to a gene. In germline, CDR1 is MGHRA, CDR2 YSYEKL. The CDR3 DNA follows: TGCGCCAGCAGCCGGATGCATCCGGGACAGAGAAACACCGGGGAGCTGTTTTTT. Its translation: CASSRMHPGQRNTGELFF.

The rearrangement uses TRBV24-1 and TRBJ2-7; weak D call: TRBD1 (6 bases). Trimming stripped 5 bases from V and 3 bases from J, with 16 bases between. The CDR3 runs 15 residues. In germline, CDR1 is KGHDR, CDR2 SFDVKD. CDR3: CATSASGTPDYEQYF. CDR3 DNA: TGTGCCACCAGTGCCTCAGGGACACCTGACTACGAGCAGTACTTC.

The J gene is TRBJ1-2, the V gene TRBV6-5, with TRBD1 identical over 7 bases. V lost 6 bases, J lost 2 bases, and 3 bases stayed unmatched. This CDR3 spans 13 amino acids. Germline V gives CDR1 MNHEY, CDR2 SVGAGI. This CDR3 reads CASSRDSNYGYTF. The CDR3 nucleotides read TGTGCCAGCAGCCGGGACAGCAACTATGGCTACACCTTC.

The chain has TRBV7-8 and TRBJ1-2; TRBD1 matches at 8 bases. The CDR3 runs 16 residues. Germline V gene lookup returns CDR1 SGHVS and CDR2 FQNEAQ. With V trimmed by 2 bases and J by 1 base, 6 bases remained unmatched. The chain's CDR3 is CASSLKAGGNNYGYTF. In nucleotides, the CDR3 is TGTGCCAGCAGCTTAAAGGCAGGGGGCAATAACTATGGCTACACCTTC. Drawing the rest from reference TRBV7-8 and TRBJ1-2, the complete variable domain is GAGVSQSPRYKVAKRGQDVALRCDPISGHVSLFWYQQALGQGPEFLTYFQNEAQLDKSGLPSDRFFAERPEGSVSTLKIQRTQQEDSAVYLCASSLKAGGNNYGYTFGSGTRLTVV.

This clone showed up just a few times. The chain couples TRBV7-8 to TRBJ2-7, with D possibly matching TRBD1 (5 bases). The length of the CDR3 is 14 residues. Germline assignment: CDR1 SGHVS and CDR2 FQNEAQ. Between the trimmed V and J ends, which lost 1 base and 0 bases, there was a span of 7 bases. The CDR3 DNA reads as TGTGCCAGCAGCTTAGGGACAAACTCCTACGAGCAGTACTTC. Protein product: CASSLGTNSYEQYF.

The chain links TRBV27 to TRBJ1-5; D not certain. Germline values: CDR1 MNHEY, CDR2 SMNVEV (reference sequence). This CDR3 has 15 amino acids. V lost 4 bases, J lost 4 bases, and 14 bases lay in between. The CDR3 spells CASSSTAGRNQPQHF. The CDR3 region has the DNA TGTGCCAGCAGTTCTACAGCGGGTCGGAATCAGCCCCAGCATTTT.

The V and J genes are TRBV18 and TRBJ1-1, with D possibly being TRBD1 (6 bases). Germline V gene lookup returns CDR1 KGHSH and CDR2 LQKENI. The CDR3 extends over 18 amino acids. Between the trimmed V and J ends, which lost 4 bases and 2 bases, there was a span of 23 bases. The CDR3 DNA is TGTGCCAGCTCACGATCCCTCGAGAGGGGGGGGAAAAACACTGAAGCTTTCTTT. Its protein product is CASSRSLERGGKNTEAFF.

The chain carries TRBV2 and TRBJ1-1; 7 bases align to TRBD1. Germline V gives CDR1 SNHLY, CDR2 FYNNEI. This CDR3 is built from 14 residues. V was pared by 7 bases and J by 3 bases, with 8 bases of the junction left unmatched. The CDR3 region has the DNA TGTGCCAGCAACTCCGGGACAGCTTACACTGAAGCTTTCTTT. Its translation is CASNSGTAYTEAFF. Filled out from reference TRBV2 and TRBJ1-1, the complete variable domain reads EPEVTQTPSHQVTQMGQEVILRCVPISNHLYFYWYRQILGQKVEFLVSFYNNEISEKSEIFDDQFSVERPDGSNFTLKIRSTKLEDSAMYFCASNSGTAYTEAFFGQGTRLTVV.

The chain links TRBV4-3 to TRBJ2-6; D perhaps matches TRBD1 (5 bases). Germline V gives CDR1 LGHNA, CDR2 YSLEER. V dropped 4 bases and J dropped 3 bases, with 19 bases sitting between them. This CDR3 is 18 amino acids long. CDR3 sequence (DNA): TGCGCCAGCAGCCTAGGAGAAGGGGCGCAAAATGGGGCCAACGTCCTGACTTTC. It specifies CASSLGEGAQNGANVLTF.

This clone has just a few counts. The chain combines TRBV5-1 with TRBJ2-5; possibly TRBD2 for D (6 bases). V shed 0 bases and J shed 1 base, with 10 bases lying between them. Germline V gene data show CDR1 as SGHRS and CDR2 as YFSETQ. The CDR3 is made up of 15 amino acids. The CDR3 is CASSLVQRAQETQYF. In nucleotides, the CDR3 is TGCGCCAGCAGCTTGGTACAGCGGGCCCAAGAGACCCAGTACTTC.

Concerning this clone: The same CDR3 is also encoded by other DNA sequences in this sample. The chain links TRBV18 to TRBJ2-6, with 9 bases identical to TRBD1. Germline V gives CDR1 KGHSH, CDR2 LQKENI. This CDR3 contains 17 residues. Trimming cost V 3 bases and J 0 bases; bases outside gene matches: 3. The CDR3 protein is CASSPGQGNSGANVLTF. In nucleotides, the CDR3 is TGTGCCAGCTCACCGGGACAGGGTAACTCTGGGGCCAACGTCCTGACTTTC.

This chain uses TRBV7-9 with TRBJ1-4; D is unclear. V dropped 1 base and J dropped 4 bases, with 10 bases sitting between them. The CDR3 covers 15 residues. The germline CDR1 and CDR2 sequences are SEHNR and FQNEAQ (reference sequence). In nucleotides, the CDR3 is TGTGCCAGCAGCTTAGTGTCCAGGTTTAATGAAAAACTGTTTTTT. Translated, it gives CASSLVSRFNEKLFF. Full variable domain (outside the CDR3, taken from reference TRBV7-9 and TRBJ1-4): DTGVSQNPRHKITKRGQNVTFRCDPISEHNRLYWYRQTLGQGPEFLTYFQNEAQLEKSRLLSDRFSAERPKGSFSTLEIQRTEQGDSAMYLCASSLVSRFNEKLFFGSGTQLSVL.

V and J are TRBV12-2 and TRBJ2-2; the table's D gene call, TRBD2, was not cross checked with the DNA. TRBV12-2 corresponds to a pseudogene. There are 17 residues in the CDR3. CDR3 coding DNA: TGTGCAAGTCGCTTAGCGCCAAAGGTAGCGGGAGACGGGGAGCTGTTTTTT. Translating gives CASRLAPKVAGDGELFF.

The chain is built from TRBV6-2 or TRBV6-3 and TRBJ1-1; D gene uncertain. The CDR3 covers 16 residues. Trimming cost V 6 bases and J 1 base, with 18 bases left between them. Germline assignment: CDR1 MNHEY and CDR2 SVGEGT. The DNA of the CDR3 is TGTGCCAGCAGCCGACCGGAGGGAAAGAAGAACACTGAAGCTTTCTTT. This codes for CASSRPEGKKNTEAFF.